This note documents a single T cell receptor (beta chain) sequence. The data were produced by immunoSEQ multiplex PCR, yet TCRdb's version contains in-frame clones alone and is incomplete. The sample holds approximately 150,000 clones, approximately 90% seen once. The data stem from a study of blood T cell repertoires in COVID-19. Overall study: Material from acute and convalescent COVID-19 was sourced from the United States, Italy and Spain. Sample material is recorded as cDNA or gDNA derived from T cells, B-cell-depleted T cells, or PBMCs.

The germline V gene has CDR1 SEHNR and CDR2 FQNEAQ (reference sequence). Between the trimmed V and J ends, which lost 3 bases and 4 bases, there was a span of 9 bases. This CDR3 contains 13 residues. The source of this sequence is a human donor in a cohort sampled during active COVID-19. Specimen: peripheral blood. This chain joins TRBV7-9 and TRBJ1-1, with no clear D. CDR3 bases: TGTGCCAGCAGCTTTACGAGTGGCACTGAAGCTTTCTTT. As protein: CASSFTSGTEAFF. Full variable domain (outside the CDR3, taken from reference TRBV7-9 and TRBJ1-1): DTGVSQNPRHKITKRGQNVTFRCDPISEHNRLYWYRQTLGQGPEFLTYFQNEAQLEKSRLLSDRFSAERPKGSFSTLEIQRTEQGDSAMYLCASSFTSGTEAFFGQGTRLTVV.